This T cell receptor beta chain came from a study of cytomegalovirus exposure and HLA in healthy donors. Points from the study as a whole: In vitro checks showed that a few CMV-associated chains really do target CMV antigens.

The PCR contained 60 Vbeta and 13 Jbeta primers. The repertoire was sequenced with immunoSEQ multiplex PCR; TCRdb's copy has only in-frame clones and lacks some. The sample holds 100,000 to 150,000 clones, 75% to 80% seen once. This CDR3 is built from 14 residues. Germline V gene data show CDR1 as SGDLS and CDR2 as YYNGEE. The trim removed 0 bases at V and 6 bases at J, leaving 2 bases unmatched. Of note for this clone: Its antigen is currently unknown.

This TCR was sampled from a male donor in good health and CMV-seronegative. The chain is built from TRBV9 and TRBJ2-2; 7 nucleotides match TRBD2. Input material: PBMCs. Here the CDR3 DNA reads TGTGCCAGCAGCGTAGACCTAGCGGCCGGGGAGCTGTTTTTT. It codes for CASSVDLAAGELFF.